Listed below are T cell receptor beta chains from one sample, sequenced in a study of Graves' ophthalmopathy and Graves' hyperthyroidism. TCRdb ran MiXCR on the multiplex PCR reads and lists one entry per CDR3 protein. The sample records hundreds of thousands of distinct CDR3 sequences, 21% being singletons. Material: peripheral blood. Receptors were obtained from a young woman with stable Graves' hyperthyroidism. The CDR3 runs from the conserved cysteine through the conserved F or W. The order of the fields is clone size, D gene, V gene, J gene, CDR3 DNA, CDR3 protein. A D gene is named only where the DNA matches it firmly. The size entry is marked missing in some rows and otherwise reads once, few, many or a size class.

>many|TRBD1|TRBV18|TRBJ1-2
TGTGCCAGCTCACTCCGGGACAGGGAGTTTTCTGGAGGCTACACCTTC
CASSLRDREFSGGYTF
>many|NA|TRBV14|TRBJ2-5
TGTGCCAGCAGCCAAGATCGAAGCCTAGATGGGGAGACCCAGTACTTC
CASSQDRSLDGETQYF
>NA|TRBD1|TRBV19|TRBJ1-2
TGTGCCAGTAGGACTCCGATTATGGGACAGGACCCGTATGGCTACACCTTC
CASRTPIMGQDPYGYTF
>few|NA|TRBV30|TRBJ2-3
TGTGCCTGGACTCTAGCCACAGATACGCAGTATTTT
CAWTLATDTQYF
>many|NA|TRBV12-3/TRBV12-4|TRBJ1-2
TGTGCCAGCAGTTTATCTACAGGCTTAACCAACTATGGCTACACCTTC
CASSLSTGLTNYGYTF
>many|NA|TRBV6-1|TRBJ2-2
TGTGCCAGCAGTGTAATCGGACAGACGAACACCGGGGAGCTGTTTTTT
CASSVIGQTNTGELFF
>NA|TRBD1|TRBV7-2|TRBJ1-1
TGTGCCAGCACTGGACAGGCGAACACTGAAGCTTTCTTT
CASTGQANTEAFF
>many|TRBD1|TRBV15|TRBJ2-7
TGTGCCACCAGCAGAGGGACAGGGGCATCCTACGAGCAGTACTTC
CATSRGTGASYEQYF
>many|TRBD1|TRBV12-3/TRBV12-4|TRBJ2-7
TGTGCCAGCAGTTATTCGGCGGGACAGGTCGGTTACGAGCAGTACTTC
CASSYSAGQVGYEQYF
>NA|NA|TRBV20-1|TRBJ2-1
TGCAGTGACAGGAGGGCCTCCTACAATGAGCAGTTCTTC
CSDRRASYNEQFF
>few|TRBD1|TRBV27|TRBJ1-2
TGTGCCAGCAGTGGTGGAGGGGGCGTTGATGGCTACACCTTC
CASSGGGGVDGYTF
>many|NA|TRBV7-2|TRBJ2-2
TGTGCCAGCAGCTTAAGCAACCGGGAGCTGTTTTTT
CASSLSNRELFF
>few|TRBD1|TRBV25-1|TRBJ1-2
TGTGCCAGCAGCATAACCGGGACAGGGGGAACCTATGGCTACACCTTC
CASSITGTGGTYGYTF
>NA|NA|TRBV27|TRBJ1-5
TGTGCCAGCAGTTTATCGGCGGGACCACGATTGCCCCAGCATTTT
CASSLSAGPRLPQHF